The sequence of this T cell receptor beta chain was determined in a study of blood T cell repertoires in COVID-19. Study at large: COVID-19 samples collected from the United States, Italy and Spain covered acute and convalescent phases.

As originally analysed: Amplification from reference gene primers served as the basis for estimated nucleated cell counts. Sequencing was performed with immunoSEQ multiplex PCR; in TCRdb, only in-frame clones are kept and a portion is missing. V, J and clone size reflect that table, while D and trimming were determined from the DNA. The profile shows fewer than 250,000 clones, around 83% of them singletons. Germline trimming cut 2 bases from V and 4 bases from J; bases unmatched to any gene: 3. The CDR3 is 14 amino acids. The germline V gene has CDR1 MNHEY and CDR2 SMNVEV (reference sequence). The clonotype originates from a woman in her fifties or sixties with acute or convalescent COVID-19. The V and J genes are TRBV27 and TRBJ2-5, with 8 nucleotides matching TRBD2. The material sequenced was peripheral blood. The DNA for the CDR3 is TGTGCCAGCAGTTTAAGCGGGAGTGCAGAGACCCAGTACTTC. Translated: CASSLSGSAETQYF.